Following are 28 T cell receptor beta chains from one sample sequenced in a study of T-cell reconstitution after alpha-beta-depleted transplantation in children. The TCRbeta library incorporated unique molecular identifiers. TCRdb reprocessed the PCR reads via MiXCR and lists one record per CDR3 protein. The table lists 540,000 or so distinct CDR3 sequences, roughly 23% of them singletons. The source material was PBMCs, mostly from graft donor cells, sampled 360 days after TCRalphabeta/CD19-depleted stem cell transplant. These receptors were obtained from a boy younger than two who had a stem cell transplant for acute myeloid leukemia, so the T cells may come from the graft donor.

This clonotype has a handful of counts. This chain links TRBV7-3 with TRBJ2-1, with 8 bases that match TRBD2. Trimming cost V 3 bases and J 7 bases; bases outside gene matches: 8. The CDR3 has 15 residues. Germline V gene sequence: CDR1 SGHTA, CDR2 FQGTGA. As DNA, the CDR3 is TGTGCCAGCAGCTTCATAGCGGGGCTGGAAAATGAGCAGTTCTTC. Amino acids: CASSFIAGLENEQFF. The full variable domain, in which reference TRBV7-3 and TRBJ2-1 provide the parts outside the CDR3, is GAGVSQTPSNKVTEKGKYVELRCDPISGHTALYWYRQSLGQGPEFLIYFQGTGAADDSGLPNDRFFAVRPEGSVSTLKIQRTERGDSAVYLCASSFIAGLENEQFFGPGTRLTVL.

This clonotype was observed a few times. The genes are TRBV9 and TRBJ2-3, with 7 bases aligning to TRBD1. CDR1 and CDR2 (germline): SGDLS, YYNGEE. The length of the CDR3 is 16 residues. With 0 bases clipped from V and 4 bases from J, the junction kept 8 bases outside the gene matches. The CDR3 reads CASSVEPGGEADTQYF. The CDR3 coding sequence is TGTGCCAGCAGCGTAGAGCCAGGGGGAGAGGCAGATACGCAGTATTTT.

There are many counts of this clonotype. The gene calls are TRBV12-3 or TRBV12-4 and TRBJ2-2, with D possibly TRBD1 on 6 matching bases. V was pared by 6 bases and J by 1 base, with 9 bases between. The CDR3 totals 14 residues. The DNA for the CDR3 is TGTGCCAGCAGCTTGACAGGGAACACCGGGGAGCTGTTTTTT. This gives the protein CASSLTGNTGELFF.

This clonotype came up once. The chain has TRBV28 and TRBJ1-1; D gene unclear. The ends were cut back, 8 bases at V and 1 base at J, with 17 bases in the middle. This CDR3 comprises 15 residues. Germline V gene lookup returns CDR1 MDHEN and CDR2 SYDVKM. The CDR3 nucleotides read TGTGCCAGCTTTCCCGGCGGGGTTACGAACACTGAAGCTTTCTTT. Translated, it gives CASFPGGVTNTEAFF.

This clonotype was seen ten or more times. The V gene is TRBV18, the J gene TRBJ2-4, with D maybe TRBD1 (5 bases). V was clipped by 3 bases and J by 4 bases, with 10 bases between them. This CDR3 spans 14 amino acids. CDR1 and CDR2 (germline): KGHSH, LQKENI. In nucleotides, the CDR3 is TGTGCCAGCTCACCGAGGAAGGGGAAAAACATTCAGTACTTC. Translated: CASSPRKGKNIQYF.

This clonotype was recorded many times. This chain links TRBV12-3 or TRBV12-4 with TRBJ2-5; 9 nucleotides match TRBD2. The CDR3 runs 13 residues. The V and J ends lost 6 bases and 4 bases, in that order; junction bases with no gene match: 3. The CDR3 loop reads CASRTAGGETQYF. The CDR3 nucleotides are TGTGCCAGCAGGACAGCGGGAGGAGAGACCCAGTACTTC.

This CDR3 is CASRRKGIYDEQYF. DNA for the CDR3: TGTGCCAGCAGGAGGAAAGGGATTTACGACGAGCAGTACTTC. This chain links TRBV6-2 or TRBV6-3 with TRBJ2-7; D unresolved. V lost 6 bases to trimming and J lost 5 bases, with 17 bases between them. The CDR3 is 14 residues long. The V gene's germline CDR1 is MNHEY and CDR2 SVGEGT.

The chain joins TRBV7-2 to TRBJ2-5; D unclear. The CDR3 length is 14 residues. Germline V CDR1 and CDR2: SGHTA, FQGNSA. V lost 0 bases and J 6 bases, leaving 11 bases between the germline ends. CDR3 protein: CASSLAHPAQTQYF. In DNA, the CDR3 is TGTGCCAGCAGCTTAGCGCACCCAGCCCAGACCCAGTACTTC. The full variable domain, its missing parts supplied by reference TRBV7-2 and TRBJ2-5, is GAGVSQSPSNKVTEKGKDVELRCDPISGHTALYWYRQSLGQGLEFLIYFQGNSAPDKSGLPSDRFSAERTGGSVSTLTIQRTQQEDSAVYLCASSLAHPAQTQYFGPGTRLLVL.

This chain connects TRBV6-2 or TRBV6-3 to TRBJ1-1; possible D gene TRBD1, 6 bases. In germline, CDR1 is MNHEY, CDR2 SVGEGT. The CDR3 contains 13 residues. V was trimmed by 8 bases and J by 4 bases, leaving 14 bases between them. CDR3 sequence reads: CASRSTGSTEAFF. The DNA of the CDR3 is TGTGCCAGCCGCTCCACAGGGAGCACTGAAGCTTTCTTT.

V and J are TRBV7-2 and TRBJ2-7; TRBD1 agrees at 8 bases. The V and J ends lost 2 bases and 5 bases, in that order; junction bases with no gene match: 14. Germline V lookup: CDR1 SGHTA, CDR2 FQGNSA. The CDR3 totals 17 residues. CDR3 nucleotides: TGTGCCAGCAGCTTAACCGGCGGCCGGACAGGGAGGCACGAGCAGTACTTC. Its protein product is CASSLTGGRTGRHEQYF.

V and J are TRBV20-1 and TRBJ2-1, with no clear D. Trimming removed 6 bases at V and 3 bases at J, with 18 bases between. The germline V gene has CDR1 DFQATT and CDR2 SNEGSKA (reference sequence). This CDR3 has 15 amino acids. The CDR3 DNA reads TGCAGTGCCACCACGGGCCTAATATTCTACAATGAGCAGTTCTTC. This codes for CSATTGLIFYNEQFF.

CDR3 in DNA: TGTGCCACCAGTGATTTGTTTGCGGATGAGCAGTTCTTC. Protein product: CATSDLFADEQFF. The J gene is TRBJ2-1, the V gene TRBV24-1; no clear D gene. V was shortened by 0 bases and J by 8 bases, with 7 bases between the two germline ends. Germline assignment: CDR1 KGHDR and CDR2 SFDVKD. This CDR3 has 13 residues.

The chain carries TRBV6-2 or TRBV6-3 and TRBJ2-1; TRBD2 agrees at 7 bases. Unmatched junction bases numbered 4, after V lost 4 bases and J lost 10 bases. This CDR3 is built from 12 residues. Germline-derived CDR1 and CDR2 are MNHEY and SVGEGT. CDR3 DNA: TGTGCCAGCAGTTCTCTCGGGGGGGAGCAGTTCTTC. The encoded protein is CASSSLGGEQFF.

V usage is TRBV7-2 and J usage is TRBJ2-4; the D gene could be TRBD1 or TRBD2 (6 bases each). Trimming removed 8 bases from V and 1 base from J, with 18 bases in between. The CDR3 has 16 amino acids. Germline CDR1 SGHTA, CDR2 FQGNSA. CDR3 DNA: TGTGCCAGCGGACTACGTCAGGGGTCGGCCAAAAACATTCAGTACTTC. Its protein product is CASGLRQGSAKNIQYF.

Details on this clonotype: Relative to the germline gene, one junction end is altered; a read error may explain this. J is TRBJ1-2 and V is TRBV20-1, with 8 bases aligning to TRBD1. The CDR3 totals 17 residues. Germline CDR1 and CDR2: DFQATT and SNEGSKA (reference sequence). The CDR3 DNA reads TGCTGTGCTAGAGAGCCCCCGCGGGCAGGGGGCTTCTATGGCTACACCTTC. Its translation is CCAREPPRAGGFYGYTF.

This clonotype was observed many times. The CDR3 bases are TGTGCCAGCAGTGCCGACACTGAAGCTTTCTTT. This sequence encodes CASSADTEAFF. V usage is TRBV12-3 or TRBV12-4 and J usage is TRBJ1-1; D is undetermined. The CDR3 runs 11 residues. V was cut by 5 bases and J by 3 bases, with 4 bases left in between.

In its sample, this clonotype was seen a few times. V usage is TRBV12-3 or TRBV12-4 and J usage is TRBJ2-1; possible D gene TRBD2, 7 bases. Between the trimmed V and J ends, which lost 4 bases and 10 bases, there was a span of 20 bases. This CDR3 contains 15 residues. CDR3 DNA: TGTGCCAGCAGTTGGACCTGGGGGGGGGCTGAGGAGCAGTTCTTC. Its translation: CASSWTWGGAEEQFF.

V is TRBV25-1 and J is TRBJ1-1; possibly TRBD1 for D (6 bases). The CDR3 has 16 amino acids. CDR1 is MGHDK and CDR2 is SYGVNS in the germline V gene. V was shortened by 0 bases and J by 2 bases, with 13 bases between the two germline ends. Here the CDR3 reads CASSEYFGQPNTEAFF. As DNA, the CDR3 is TGTGCCAGCAGTGAATATTTCGGACAGCCAAACACTGAAGCTTTCTTT.

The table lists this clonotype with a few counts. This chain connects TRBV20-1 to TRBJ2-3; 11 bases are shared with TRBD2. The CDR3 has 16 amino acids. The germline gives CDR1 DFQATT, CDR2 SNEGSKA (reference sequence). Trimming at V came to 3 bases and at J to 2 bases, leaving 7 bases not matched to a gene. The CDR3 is CSARPLAGAHTDTQYF. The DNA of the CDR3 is TGCAGTGCTAGGCCACTAGCGGGGGCACACACAGATACGCAGTATTTT.

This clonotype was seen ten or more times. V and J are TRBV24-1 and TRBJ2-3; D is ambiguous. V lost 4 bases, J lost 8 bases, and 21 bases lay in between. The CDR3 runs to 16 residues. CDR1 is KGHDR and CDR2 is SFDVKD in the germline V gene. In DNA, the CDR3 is TGTGCCACCAGTGACCCCCTAGGGAAAGGGCACGGTACGCAGTATTTT. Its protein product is CATSDPLGKGHGTQYF.

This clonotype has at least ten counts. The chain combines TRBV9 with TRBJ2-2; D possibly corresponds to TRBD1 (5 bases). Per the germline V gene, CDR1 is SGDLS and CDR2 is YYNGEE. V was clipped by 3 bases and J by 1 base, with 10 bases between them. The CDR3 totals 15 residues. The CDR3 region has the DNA TGTGCCAGCAGCGGGGGCGGCCTGAACACCGGGGAGCTGTTTTTT. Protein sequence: CASSGGGLNTGELFF.

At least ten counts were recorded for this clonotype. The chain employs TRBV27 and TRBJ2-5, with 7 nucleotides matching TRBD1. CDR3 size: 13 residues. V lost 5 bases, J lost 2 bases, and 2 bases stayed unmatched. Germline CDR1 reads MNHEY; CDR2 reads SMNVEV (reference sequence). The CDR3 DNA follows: TGTGCCAGCAGTGGGGACAGTCAAGAGACCCAGTACTTC. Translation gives CASSGDSQETQYF.

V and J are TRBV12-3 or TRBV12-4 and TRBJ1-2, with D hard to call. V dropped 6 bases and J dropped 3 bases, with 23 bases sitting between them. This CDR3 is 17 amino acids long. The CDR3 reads CASSFTLWGESDYGYTF. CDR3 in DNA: TGTGCCAGCAGCTTCACCCTCTGGGGAGAAAGCGACTATGGCTACACCTTC.

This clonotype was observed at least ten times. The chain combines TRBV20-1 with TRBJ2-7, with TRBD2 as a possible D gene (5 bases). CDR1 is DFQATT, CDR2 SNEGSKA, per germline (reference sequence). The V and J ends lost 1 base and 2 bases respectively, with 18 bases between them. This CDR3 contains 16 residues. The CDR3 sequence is CSARGRAGRPPYEQYV. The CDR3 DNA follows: TGCAGTGCTAGAGGCCGTGCGGGCAGGCCGCCCTACGAGCAGTACGTC.

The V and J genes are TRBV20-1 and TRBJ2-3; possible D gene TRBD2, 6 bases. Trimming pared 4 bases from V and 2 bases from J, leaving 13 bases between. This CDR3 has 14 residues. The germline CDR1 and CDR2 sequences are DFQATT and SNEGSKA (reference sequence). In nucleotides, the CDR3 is TGCAGTGCTACCATCCCGGGACTCACAGATACGCAGTATTTT. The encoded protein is CSATIPGLTDTQYF.

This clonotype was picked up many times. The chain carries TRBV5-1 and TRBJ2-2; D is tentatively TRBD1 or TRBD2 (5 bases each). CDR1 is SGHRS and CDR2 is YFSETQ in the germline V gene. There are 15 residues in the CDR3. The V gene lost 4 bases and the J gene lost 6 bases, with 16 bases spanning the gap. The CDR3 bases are TGCGCCAGCAGCCCCCGGGACGGCATATCCGGGGAGCTGTTTTTT. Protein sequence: CASSPRDGISGELFF. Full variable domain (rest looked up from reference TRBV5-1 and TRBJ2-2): KAGVTQTPRYLIKTRGQQVTLSCSPISGHRSVSWYQQTPGQGLQFLFEYFSETQRNKGNFPGRFSGRQFSNSRSEMNVSTLELGDSALYLCASSPRDGISGELFFGEGSRLTVL.

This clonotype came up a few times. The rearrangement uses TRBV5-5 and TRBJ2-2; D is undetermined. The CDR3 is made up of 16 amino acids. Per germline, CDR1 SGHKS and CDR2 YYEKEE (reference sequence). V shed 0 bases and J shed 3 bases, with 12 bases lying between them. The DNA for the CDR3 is TGTGCCAGCAGCTTGGGCAATGGCCCGGACACCGGGGAGCTGTTTTTT. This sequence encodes CASSLGNGPDTGELFF.

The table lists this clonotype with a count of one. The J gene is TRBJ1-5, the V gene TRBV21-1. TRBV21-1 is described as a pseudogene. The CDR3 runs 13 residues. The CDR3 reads CASLMFCNQPQHF. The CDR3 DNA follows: TGTGCCAGCCTCATGTTTTGCAATCAGCCCCAGCATTTT.